These 28 T cell receptor beta chains were all obtained from the same sample, sequenced in a study of beta chain features in type 1 diabetes. Study-level points and caveats: For Type 1 diabetes patients, all four CD4+ subsets carried TCRB CDR3s that were moderately but significantly shorter.

Every isolated RNA sample was fully reverse transcribed, so sequencing captured expressed TCRB transcripts. The data were produced by immunoSEQ multiplex PCR, yet TCRdb's version contains in-frame clones alone and is incomplete. The sample consists of roughly 700,000 clones, around 15% of them appearing once. No antigen is known for these receptors. The material sequenced was naive CD4+ T cells from blood. All receptors derive from a man aged 18-30 years with type 1 diabetes.

This clone was observed a handful of times. The J gene is TRBJ2-5, the V gene TRBV14; D not resolved. V was clipped by 1 base and J by 6 bases, with 9 bases between them. Germline CDR1 reads SGHDN; CDR2 reads FVKESK. The CDR3 length is 13 residues. The CDR3: CASSQVYRQTQYF. The CDR3 DNA reads as TGTGCCAGCAGCCAAGTATACAGACAGACCCAGTACTTC.

A few counts support this clone. The chain combines TRBV6-1 with TRBJ2-3; 7 positions match TRBD2. The CDR3 is 17 amino acids. Germline loops: CDR1 MNHNS, CDR2 SASEGT. The ends lost 0 bases at V and 3 bases at J; junction bases unmatched: 9. In DNA, the CDR3 is TGTGCCAGCAGTGAAGCGCGGAGCGGGGTAGGGACAGATACGCAGTATTTT. Residues: CASSEARSGVGTDTQYF.

The chain carries TRBV27 and TRBJ2-7, with D unresolved. CDR3 length equals 15 residues. V dropped 2 bases and J dropped 1 base, with 12 bases sitting between them. Germline CDR1 reads MNHEY; CDR2 reads SMNVEV (reference sequence). In nucleotides, the CDR3 is TGTGCCAGCAGTTTAAGGTTCCAGTCATCCTACGAGCAGTACTTC. It yields the protein CASSLRFQSSYEQYF.

The rearrangement uses TRBV30 and TRBJ2-7; D gene uncertain. This CDR3 is 12 amino acids long. CDR1 is GTSNPN, CDR2 SVGIG, per germline (reference sequence). The V gene lost 4 bases and the J gene lost 5 bases, with 12 bases spanning the gap. CDR3 sequence (DNA): TGTGCCTGGACCCGAGTCCTCGACGAGCAGTACTTC. Its translation: CAWTRVLDEQYF.

A note on this clone: Different DNA sequences within this sample yield the same CDR3. J is TRBJ1-2 and V is TRBV30; D is unclear. This CDR3 contains 12 residues. The germline V gene encodes CDR1 GTSNPN and CDR2 SVGIG (reference sequence). Between the trimmed V and J ends, which lost 1 base and 3 bases, there was a span of 6 bases. The CDR3 spells CAWSGGDYGYTF. CDR3 sequence (DNA): TGTGCCTGGAGTGGGGGTGACTATGGCTACACCTTC. Combining the CDR3 with reference TRBV30 and TRBJ1-2 gives the whole variable domain SQTIHQWPATLVQPVGSPLSLECTVEGTSNPNLYWYRQAAGRGLQLLFYSVGIGQISSEVPQNLSASRPQDRQFILSSKKLLLSDSGFYLCAWSGGDYGYTFGSGTRLTVV.

Only a few counts were recorded for this clone. V and J are TRBV6-5 and TRBJ1-1; 9 bases are shared with TRBD1. Germline values: CDR1 MNHEY, CDR2 SVGAGI. The CDR3 is made up of 15 amino acids. Unmatched junction bases numbered 10, after V lost 4 bases and J lost 7 bases. In DNA, the CDR3 is TGTGCCAGCAGTTGGACAGGGGCAGGATTGGATGAAGCTTTCTTT. As protein: CASSWTGAGLDEAFF.

The V gene is TRBV10-3, the J gene TRBJ1-5; 8 positions agree with TRBD1. Germline V gives CDR1 ENHRY, CDR2 SYGVKD. The ends lost 6 bases at V and 5 bases at J; junction bases unmatched: 6. The CDR3 consists of 14 residues. The CDR3 DNA sequence: TGTGCCATCAGATCCGGGACAGGCGATCAGCCCCAGCATTTT. Protein sequence: CAIRSGTGDQPQHF.

A few counts support this clone. V gene TRBV5-1 combines with J gene TRBJ2-5, with TRBD1 identical over 8 bases. This CDR3 spans 15 amino acids. Trimming removed 4 bases from V and 5 bases from J; junction bases left unmatched: 10. CDR1 is SGHRS and CDR2 is YFSETQ in the germline V gene. As DNA, the CDR3 is TGCGCCAGCAGCCTGCCCCAGGGGGCCGGGGAGACCCAGTACTTC. Protein sequence: CASSLPQGAGETQYF.

The chain recombines TRBV5-4 with TRBJ2-5; a weak D match, TRBD2 (5 bases). Germline V CDR1 and CDR2: SGHNT, YYREEE (reference sequence). The CDR3 totals 16 residues. V was cut by 2 bases and J by 3 bases, with 17 bases left in between. CDR3 in DNA: TGTGCCAGCAGCTTATCCGGCTCCGGAGGTGAAGAGACCCAGTACTTC. It is translated as CASSLSGSGGEETQYF.

V is TRBV28 and J is TRBJ1-3; a weak D match, TRBD1 (6 bases). Germline V gives CDR1 MDHEN, CDR2 SYDVKM. V shed 3 bases and J shed 3 bases, with 15 bases lying between them. The CDR3 spans 16 residues. CDR3 in DNA: TGTGCCAGCAGTTTCACCCGAAGGGGGAATGGAAACACCATATATTTT. It specifies CASSFTRRGNGNTIYF.

A few counts support this clone. The chain uses TRBV5-4 and TRBJ1-1; D is uncertain. Per germline, CDR1 SGHNT and CDR2 YYREEE (reference sequence). V gave up 4 bases and J gave up 7 bases, with 11 bases separating them. The CDR3 runs 12 residues. The CDR3 DNA is TGTGCCAGCAGCCGAGACCAGAATGAAGCTTTCTTT. Protein sequence: CASSRDQNEAFF.

This clone was seen a few times. V gene TRBV29-1 combines with J gene TRBJ1-1; D ambiguous. Germline CDR1 is SQVTM and CDR2 is ANQGSEA. The CDR3 runs to 18 residues. Trimming took off 8 bases at V and 0 bases at J, with 28 bases between the two ends. CDR3 sequence reads: CSIKGGSDSSFMNTEAFF. CDR3 bases: TGCAGCATAAAAGGTGGGTCAGACTCTTCCTTCATGAACACTGAAGCTTTCTTT.

This clone has only a few counts. This chain uses TRBV4-2 with TRBJ2-2; 8 bases match TRBD1. Germline V gene sequence: CDR1 LGHNA, CDR2 YNFKEQ. This CDR3 spans 14 amino acids. Trimming at V came to 4 bases and at J to 6 bases, leaving 4 bases not matched to a gene. The CDR3 loop is CASSPETGAGELFF. The DNA for the CDR3 is TGTGCCAGCAGCCCCGAGACAGGGGCCGGGGAGCTGTTTTTT.

This clone has just a few counts. V and J are TRBV18 and TRBJ2-1; 8 bases align to TRBD2. CDR1 is KGHSH and CDR2 is LQKENI in the germline V gene. J gave up 4 bases and V 9 bases, and 14 bases lay outside the gene matches. CDR3 length: 16 amino acids. CDR3 nucleotide sequence: TGTGCCAGTCGCCCGGGGGGGGCGGTAAAATACAATGAGCAGTTCTTC. Its translation: CASRPGGAVKYNEQFF.

As regards this clone: Other DNA variants within this sample encode the same CDR3. The chain combines TRBV18 with TRBJ2-3, with no clear D. Germline V CDR1 and CDR2: KGHSH, LQKENI. Trimming pared 3 bases from V and 6 bases from J, leaving 7 bases between. The CDR3 is 12 residues long. This chain's CDR3 is CASSPTLDTQYF. The CDR3 DNA is TGTGCCAGCTCACCGACCTTGGATACGCAGTATTTT.

This clone was seen more than once but under ten times. V is TRBV6-5 and J is TRBJ2-1; no clear D gene. This CDR3 has 12 residues. Germline-derived CDR1 and CDR2 are MNHEY and SVGAGI. Trimming cost V 6 bases and J 12 bases, with 15 bases left between them. In DNA, the CDR3 is TGTGCCAGCAGCCCCGGGCCCGATGGGCAGTTCTTC. Translation: CASSPGPDGQFF.

This clone showed up just a few times. CDR3 in amino acids: CASNSLDSGSYNEQFF. CDR3 DNA: TGTGCCAGCAATAGCTTGGACAGCGGATCCTACAATGAGCAGTTCTTC. The chain employs TRBV27 and TRBJ2-1, with D perhaps TRBD1 (6 bases). The V gene's germline CDR1 is MNHEY and CDR2 SMNVEV (reference sequence). Trimming cost V 7 bases and J 1 base, with 17 bases left between them. The CDR3 totals 16 residues.

This clone has more than one count but fewer than ten. The V gene is TRBV11-3, the J gene TRBJ2-1; no reliable D call. Trimming pared 5 bases from V and 7 bases from J, leaving 15 bases between. Germline CDR1 is SGHNT and CDR2 is YENEEA. The CDR3 sequence is 14 residues long. The CDR3 region is CASSPSGERNEQFF. The CDR3 DNA follows: TGTGCCAGCAGCCCGAGTGGAGAAAGGAATGAGCAGTTCTTC.

The CDR3 bases are TGTGCCAGCAGTGAGCTGTACCTAGCGGGTCGAGAGACCCAGTACTTC. Amino acid sequence: CASSELYLAGRETQYF. The chain employs TRBV6-1 and TRBJ2-5; TRBD2 matches 8 bases. The germline V gene has CDR1 MNHNS and CDR2 SASEGT. The CDR3 is 16 residues long. The V and J ends lost 3 bases and 4 bases, in that order; junction bases with no gene match: 10.

This clone was seen a few times. The chain carries TRBV10-3 and TRBJ1-1; D is undetermined. The CDR3 is 12 amino acids. Germline V gene data show CDR1 as ENHRY and CDR2 as SYGVKD. The V gene lost 7 bases and the J gene lost 8 bases, with 14 bases spanning the gap. The CDR3 DNA is TGTGCCATCACGGACCGAGAGACCGAAGCTTTCTTT. Translation: CAITDRETEAFF.

The rearrangement links TRBV30 to TRBJ1-5; TRBD1 is a possible D gene (6 bases). Germline lookup yields CDR1 GTSNPN and CDR2 SVGIG (reference sequence). The CDR3 spans 14 residues. V lost 5 bases and J lost 1, with 12 bases in between. CDR3 DNA sequence: TGTGCCTGGGGGGAAGGGGGGAGCAATCAGCCCCAGCATTTT. The encoded protein is CAWGEGGSNQPQHF.

This clone was picked up a small number of times. The chain links TRBV13 to TRBJ1-6; D is unresolved. Between the trimmed V and J ends, which lost 5 bases and 11 bases, there was a span of 16 bases. Germline values: CDR1 PRHDT, CDR2 FYEKMQ (reference sequence). CDR3 size: 14 residues. The CDR3 reads CASSRGGPAAPLHF. CDR3 bases: TGTGCCAGCAGCCGTGGAGGGCCTGCAGCACCCCTCCACTTT.

In its sample, this clone was seen a few times. At the DNA level, this CDR3 is encoded by other sequences in the same sample as well. The chain combines TRBV5-4 with TRBJ2-5; no definite D call. Germline CDR1 and CDR2: SGHNT and YYREEE (reference sequence). The CDR3 has 11 amino acids. V was clipped by 4 bases and J by 2 bases, with 3 bases between them. As DNA, the CDR3 is TGTGCCAGCAGCCGTCAAGAGACCCAGTACTTC. It specifies CASSRQETQYF.

The gene calls are TRBV30 and TRBJ1-2, with 7 bases fitting TRBD1. The germline gives CDR1 GTSNPN, CDR2 SVGIG (reference sequence). Losses at the gene ends were 1 base for V and 3 bases for J; bases not matched to a gene: 5. The CDR3 is 14 residues long. The CDR3 spells CAWSEDRRDYGYTF. The CDR3 DNA sequence: TGTGCCTGGAGTGAGGACAGGCGGGACTATGGCTACACCTTC.

This rearrangement joins TRBV25-1 to TRBJ2-3; no firm D call. The germline V gene encodes CDR1 MGHDK and CDR2 SYGVNS. This CDR3 is built from 12 residues. V was pared by 6 bases and J by 7 bases, with 11 bases between. CDR3: CASSMTSYTQYF. The CDR3 DNA reads as TGTGCCAGCAGCATGACAAGTTATACGCAGTATTTT. Looking up the rest from reference TRBV25-1 and TRBJ2-3 gives the full variable domain: EADIYQTPRYLVIGTGKKITLECSQTMGHDKMYWYQQDPGMELHLIHYSYGVNSTEKGDLSSESTVSRIRTEHFPLTLESARPSHTSQYLCASSMTSYTQYFGPGTRLTVL.

J is TRBJ1-2 and V is TRBV28; the D is unclear. This CDR3 is 17 amino acids long. From germline, CDR1 is MDHEN and CDR2 SYDVKM. Trimming took off 3 bases at V and 0 bases at J, with 17 bases between the two ends. The CDR3 loop is CASSFLAVGPANYGYTF. The DNA for the CDR3 is TGTGCCAGCAGTTTTCTCGCGGTGGGCCCGGCTAACTATGGCTACACCTTC.

Only a few counts were recorded for this clone. The genes are TRBV19 and TRBJ2-6; D not resolved. CDR3 size: 16 residues. V dropped 6 bases and J dropped 1 base, with 13 bases sitting between them. Germline lookup yields CDR1 LNHDA and CDR2 SQIVND (reference sequence). The CDR3 DNA reads TGTGCCAGTAGCACCGCGTTTAGTTCTGGGGCCAACGTCCTGACTTTC. Amino acid sequence: CASSTAFSSGANVLTF.

This chain connects TRBV9 to TRBJ2-5, with 11 bases identical to TRBD2. The CDR3 covers 16 residues. Germline V CDR1 and CDR2: SGDLS, YYNGEE. Unmatched junction bases numbered 1, after V lost 0 bases and J lost 0 bases. CDR3 DNA: TGTGCCAGCAGCGTAGGACTAGCGGGGAACCAAGAGACCCAGTACTTC. Protein product: CASSVGLAGNQETQYF.